The 5 T cell receptor beta chains presented below share a single source sample, sequenced in a study of blood T cell repertoires in COVID-19. Data came from immunoSEQ multiplex PCR; TCRdb stores just in-frame clones and leaves some out. This sample has around 700,000 clones, with about nine tenths found just once. The source material was peripheral blood. These receptors came from a woman younger than 35 with acute or convalescent COVID-19.

This sequence joins TRBV28 and TRBJ1-5, with a weak D call TRBD1 (5 bases). Germline V gene data show CDR1 as MDHEN and CDR2 as SYDVKM. This CDR3 region has 16 residues. Between the trimmed V and J ends, which lost 2 bases and 6 bases, there was a span of 17 bases. The CDR3, as DNA: TGTGCCAGCAGTTTACTTTACAGGAAAGTCGCTCAGCCCCAGCATTTT. Its translation: CASSLLYRKVAQPQHF.

The chain has TRBV12-3 or TRBV12-4 and TRBJ2-7, with a weak D call TRBD1 (5 bases). The CDR3 length is 12 residues. V was pared by 3 bases and J by 7 bases, with 10 bases between. CDR3 loop: CASSFPGREQYF. DNA of the CDR3: TGTGCCAGCAGTTTCCCAGGGCGAGAGCAGTACTTC.

The chain combines TRBV3-1 (or the pseudogene TRBV3-2) with TRBJ2-7, with D possibly being TRBD1 (6 bases). Germline V lookup: CDR1 LGHDT, CDR2 YNNKEL (reference sequence). The CDR3 sequence is 13 residues long. Trimming removed 1 base from V and 6 bases from J, with 10 bases in between. CDR3 sequence: CASSQASRGEQYF. CDR3 coding DNA: TGTGCCAGCAGCCAAGCGTCCAGGGGCGAGCAGTACTTC.

This chain links TRBV10-1 with TRBJ1-1; D perhaps matches TRBD1 (5 bases). This CDR3 has 12 residues. CDR1 WNHNN and CDR2 SYGVQD come from the germline V gene (reference sequence). Trimming shortened V by 8 bases and J by 10 bases, and 17 bases separated the two germline ends. CDR3 nucleotides: TGCGCCAGCGCGGACATGACAGCGGGAGCTTTCTTT. Translated: CASADMTAGAFF.

A few counts support this clone. The chain couples TRBV6-1 to TRBJ1-2, with D tentatively TRBD1 (5 bases). Looked up from germline, CDR1 is MNHNS and CDR2 is SASEGT. Deletions cut 3 bases from V and 1 base from J, with 15 bases between. CDR3 length equals 16 residues. The CDR3 nucleotides are TGTGCCAGCAGTGAGGGTGGACAAGGCAATAACTATGGCTACACCTTC. This codes for CASSEGGQGNNYGYTF.